The 32 T cell receptor beta chains below come from one sample, sequenced in a study of T cells in Graves' hyperthyroidism and ophthalmopathy. TCR beta CDR3 region amplification was performed from RNA transcripts. A set of HTBI primers served as the primers for a first-round RT-PCR of the TCR CDR3. Via MiXCR, TCRdb re-called the multiplex PCR reads, giving one row per CDR3 protein. Seen here are 450,000 to 600,000 distinct CDR3 sequences, 15% to 20% observed once, and the top ten hold roughly 50%. The specimen sequenced was blood. Receptor source: a man aged 40-49 years with Graves' ophthalmopathy.

With respect to this clonotype: At one of its ends the junction is not consistent with the germline gene, which may arise from a read error. The chain recombines TRBV5-1 with TRBJ1-2; 9 nucleotides match TRBD1. CDR3 length equals 16 residues. From germline, CDR1 is SGHRS and CDR2 YFSETQ. The CDR3 region is CTSSLGSRTGENSYTF. In DNA form, the CDR3 reads TGCACCAGCAGCTTGGGGTCAAGGACAGGGGAAAATAGCTACACCTTC.

At least ten counts were recorded for this clonotype. The V call is TRBV7-9, the J call TRBJ2-4; 7 bases are shared with TRBD1. The germline V gene encodes CDR1 SEHNR and CDR2 FQNEAQ (reference sequence). With 4 bases clipped from V and 6 bases from J, the junction kept 6 bases outside the gene matches. The CDR3 has 14 amino acids. The DNA of the CDR3 is TGTGCCAGCAGCTCATGGACAGGCTTAAACATTCAGTACTTC. Its translation: CASSSWTGLNIQYF.

This clonotype was observed many times. This chain uses TRBV28 with TRBJ2-7, with 8 bases matching TRBD2. Per germline, CDR1 MDHEN and CDR2 SYDVKM. The CDR3 spans 14 residues. V trimming: 7 bases; J trimming: 2 bases; junction bases outside the gene matches: 7. CDR3 sequence: CASTSGGGAYEQYF. The CDR3 nucleotides are TGTGCCAGCACCTCCGGGGGGGGGGCCTACGAGCAGTACTTC.

This sequence joins TRBV6-5 and TRBJ1-4; unclear D gene. The CDR3 length is 11 residues. Germline values: CDR1 MNHEY, CDR2 SVGAGI. V lost 2 bases, J lost 8 bases, and 3 bases lay in between. The CDR3 DNA is TGTGCCAGCAGTTACGCGGAAAAACTGTTTTTT. This sequence encodes CASSYAEKLFF.

The V and J genes are TRBV3-2 and TRBJ2-7; TRBD2 reflects the table's D call only, with no check against the DNA. TRBV3-2 is an annotated pseudogene. The CDR3 length is 16 residues. This CDR3 reads CASSQPSAGRVYEQYF. CDR3 sequence (DNA): TGTGCCAGCAGCCAACCTTCAGCGGGAAGAGTCTACGAGCAGTACTTC.

The chain carries TRBV28 and TRBJ1-5, with a weak D call TRBD1 (5 bases). This CDR3 contains 16 residues. CDR1 is MDHEN, CDR2 SYDVKM, per germline. Deletions cut 3 bases from V and 0 bases from J, with 12 bases between. CDR3: CASSFIDRDSNQPQHF. CDR3 DNA sequence: TGTGCCAGCAGTTTTATCGACAGAGATAGCAATCAGCCCCAGCATTTT. The entire variable domain, with the rest obtained from reference TRBV28 and TRBJ1-5, is as follows: DVKVTQSSRYLVKRTGEKVFLECVQDMDHENMFWYRQDPGLGLRLIYFSYDVKMKEKGDIPEGYSVSREKKERFSLILESASTNQTSMYLCASSFIDRDSNQPQHFGDGTRLSIL.

This clonotype has just one count. The gene calls are TRBV7-2 and TRBJ2-2; no clear D. The CDR3 is 13 amino acids. Looked up from germline, CDR1 is SGHTA and CDR2 is FQGNSA. V was cut by 5 bases and J by 3 bases, with 7 bases left in between. The CDR3 bases are TGTGCCAGCAGCCAATCGCACACCGGGGAGCTGTTTTTT. Its protein product is CASSQSHTGELFF.

This clonotype has only a few counts. The chain uses TRBV19 and TRBJ1-5, with a possible D match to TRBD1 (5 bases). V was pared by 6 bases and J by 14 bases, with 17 bases between. The CDR3 consists of 12 residues. CDR1 LNHDA and CDR2 SQIVND come from the germline V gene (reference sequence). CDR3 amino acids: CASSLLGASEHF. Written as DNA, the CDR3 is TGTGCCAGTAGCCTTTTAGGGGCCTCGGAGCATTTT.

The chain links TRBV18 to TRBJ2-1; 9 bases align to TRBD2. This CDR3 spans 16 amino acids. V shed 6 bases and J 4 bases; nucleotides not matched to a gene: 10. The V gene's germline CDR1 is KGHSH and CDR2 LQKENI. CDR3 nucleotide sequence: TGTGCCAGCTCGCCCGGGACTAGCTCATTTTACAATGAGCAGTTCTTC. This translates into CASSPGTSSFYNEQFF.

The chain carries TRBV24-1 and TRBJ2-5; D tentatively reads TRBD1 or TRBD2 (5 bases each). The germline CDR1 and CDR2 sequences are KGHDR and SFDVKD. The length of the CDR3 is 13 residues. Trimming took 10 bases from V and 4 from J, leaving 15 bases between them. CDR3 amino acids: CATGVGGVETQYF. The CDR3 bases are TGTGCCACAGGGGTTGGGGGAGTAGAGACCCAGTACTTC.

Many counts were recorded for this clonotype. The CDR3 DNA sequence: TGTGCCAGCAGCTTAGAGGGGACAGGGGGGGATACGCAGTATTTT. The encoded protein is CASSLEGTGGDTQYF. This chain links TRBV7-8 with TRBJ2-3, with 11 bases matching TRBD1. Germline V lookup: CDR1 SGHVS, CDR2 FQNEAQ. The junction had 3 bases not matched to a gene; V was cut back by 1 base and J by 6 bases. This CDR3 is built from 15 residues.

This rearrangement joins TRBV14 to TRBJ2-5; D is perhaps TRBD1 (6 bases). Germline values: CDR1 SGHDN, CDR2 FVKESK. CDR3 size: 14 residues. Trimming shortened V by 4 bases and J by 7 bases, and 16 bases separated the two germline ends. The CDR3 DNA reads TGTGCCAGCAGCCTCTACCGGGACAAAGGGACCCAGTACTTC. Translation: CASSLYRDKGTQYF.

This clonotype was found many times. This chain joins TRBV6-1 and TRBJ2-3; weak D call: TRBD1 (6 bases). The CDR3 runs to 14 residues. V lost 6 bases, J lost 2 bases, and 12 bases lay in between. CDR1 is MNHNS and CDR2 is SASEGT in the germline V gene. The CDR3 DNA is TGTGCCAGCAGAGAACAGGGTGTCACAGATACGCAGTATTTT. It yields the protein CASREQGVTDTQYF.

CDR3 sequence reads: CSVREEVSYNEQFF. As DNA, the CDR3 is TGCAGCGTTAGGGAAGAGGTTTCCTACAATGAGCAGTTCTTC. The chain uses TRBV29-1 and TRBJ2-1; unclear D gene. The CDR3 is 14 residues long. Germline values: CDR1 SQVTM, CDR2 ANQGSEA. Deletions cut 5 bases from V and 1 base from J, with 12 bases between.

This chain uses TRBV30 with TRBJ1-1; TRBD1 is a possible D gene (5 bases). The CDR3 has 12 amino acids. Trimming shortened V by 5 bases and J by 4 bases, and 11 bases separated the two germline ends. Germline CDR1 GTSNPN, CDR2 SVGIG (reference sequence). The CDR3 sequence: CAWDQGGTEAFF. DNA of the CDR3: TGTGCCTGGGACCAGGGTGGCACTGAAGCTTTCTTT.

This clonotype was seen a handful of times. This may arise from a read error, as a much more abundant clone is one base away. The CDR3 loop reads CASSLWGQSETQYF. CDR3 nucleotides: TGTGCCAGCAGTTTATGGGGCCAGTCGGAGACCCAGTACTTC. The gene calls are TRBV28 and TRBJ2-5; the D is unclear. This CDR3 region has 14 residues. Trimming removed 0 bases from V and 5 bases from J, with 10 bases in between. CDR1 is MDHEN, CDR2 SYDVKM, per germline. Using reference TRBV28 and TRBJ2-5 for the parts outside the CDR3, the full variable domain is DVKVTQSSRYLVKRTGEKVFLECVQDMDHENMFWYRQDPGLGLRLIYFSYDVKMKEKGDIPEGYSVSREKKERFSLILESASTNQTSMYLCASSLWGQSETQYFGPGTRLLVL.

In its sample, this clonotype was seen many times. This chain uses TRBV16 with TRBJ1-3; maybe TRBD1 (5 bases). Germline-derived CDR1 and CDR2 are KGHSY and FQNENV. V lost 2 bases, J lost 0 bases, and 11 bases lay in between. The CDR3 runs 16 residues. The CDR3 coding sequence is TGTGCCAGCAGCCAAAGTACAGGCAGCTCTGGAAACACCATATATTTT. This translates into CASSQSTGSSGNTIYF.

V is TRBV4-1 and J is TRBJ1-6; the match to TRBD1 covers 9 bases. This CDR3 has 15 amino acids. Germline V gene lookup returns CDR1 MGHRA and CDR2 YSYEKL. V shed 3 bases and J 6 bases; nucleotides not matched to a gene: 3. Here the CDR3 reads CASSQVQGANSPLHF. As DNA, the CDR3 is TGCGCCAGCAGCCAGGTACAGGGGGCTAATTCACCCCTCCACTTT.

A few counts support this clonotype. The rearrangement links TRBV7-8 to TRBJ1-2; 7 positions match TRBD1. The V segment lost 6 bases and the J segment 3 bases; nucleotides outside the gene matches: 10. Germline lookup yields CDR1 SGHVS and CDR2 FQNEAQ. This CDR3 comprises 15 residues. CDR3 sequence (DNA): TGTGCCAGCAGACCCAGGAGGGGGCCCTACTATGGCTACACCTTC. Its protein product is CASRPRRGPYYGYTF.

This clonotype was detected a few times. This chain links TRBV7-6 with TRBJ2-3; TRBD2 agrees at 10 bases. Looked up from germline, CDR1 is SGHVS and CDR2 is FNYEAQ. The CDR3 is 17 residues long. Trimming removed 1 base from V and 4 bases from J; junction bases left unmatched: 8. CDR3 in DNA: TGTGCCAGCAGCTTAGGTCTAGCGGGAGAAATACCAGATACGCAGTATTTT. It yields the protein CASSLGLAGEIPDTQYF.

The chain is built from TRBV27 and TRBJ2-2, with 8 bases lining up with TRBD2. Germline lookup yields CDR1 MNHEY and CDR2 SMNVEV (reference sequence). The CDR3 consists of 13 residues. J was trimmed by 9 bases and V by 7 bases; bases with no gene match: 7. CDR3 DNA sequence: TGTGCCAGCACGACGGGGGGGCTTCGGGAGCTGTTTTTT. Amino acid sequence: CASTTGGLRELFF.

This clonotype was observed at least ten times. The genes are TRBV6-2 or TRBV6-3 and TRBJ1-5; D gene ambiguous. Germline CDR1 is MNHEY and CDR2 is SVGEGT. V was shortened by 6 bases and J by 1 base, with 7 bases between the two germline ends. The length of the CDR3 is 13 residues. This chain's CDR3 is CASRDQSNQPQHF. The CDR3 DNA reads TGTGCCAGCAGGGACCAGAGCAATCAGCCCCAGCATTTT.

This clonotype was seen only a few times. The rearrangement links TRBV5-8 to TRBJ1-5; D is unresolved. Trimming pared 5 bases from V and 6 bases from J, leaving 9 bases between. CDR1 and CDR2 from the germline V gene are SGHTS and YDEGEE. The CDR3 sequence is 12 residues long. CDR3: CASSRRSQPQHF. The DNA for the CDR3 is TGTGCCAGCAGTAGGCGGAGTCAGCCCCAGCATTTT.

V usage is TRBV24-1 and J usage is TRBJ2-1, with 11 bases fitting TRBD2. Germline V gene data show CDR1 as KGHDR and CDR2 as SFDVKD. The CDR3 covers 14 residues. The V segment lost 4 bases and the J segment 10 bases; nucleotides outside the gene matches: 5. The CDR3 DNA reads as TGTGCCACCAGTGACCCGACTAGCGGGAACGAGCAGTTCTTC. Translated: CATSDPTSGNEQFF.

The chain uses TRBV19 and TRBJ1-2; 9 bases align to TRBD1. V lost 6 bases and J lost 2; bases outside the gene matches: 7. Germline assignment: CDR1 LNHDA and CDR2 SQIVND (reference sequence). This CDR3 has 15 residues. The CDR3 sequence is CASRGQGKANYGYTF. CDR3 nucleotide sequence: TGTGCCAGTAGGGGACAGGGCAAGGCGAACTATGGCTACACCTTC.

This clonotype showed up many times. The rearrangement uses TRBV3-1 and TRBJ1-3; D unresolved. Trimming took off 3 bases at V and 0 bases at J, with 0 bases between the two ends. Germline lookup yields CDR1 LGHDT and CDR2 YNNKEL (reference sequence). The CDR3 length is 12 residues. CDR3 region: CASSHSGNTIYF. The DNA of the CDR3 is TGTGCCAGCAGCCACTCTGGAAACACCATATATTTT.

The table lists this clonotype with a few counts. The chain uses TRBV4-3 and TRBJ1-2; D not resolved. Germline V lookup: CDR1 LGHNA, CDR2 YSLEER. The CDR3 is made up of 14 amino acids. V was trimmed by 0 bases and J by 0 bases, leaving 5 bases between them. CDR3 protein: CASSQEDANYGYTF. DNA for the CDR3: TGCGCCAGCAGCCAAGAAGACGCTAACTATGGCTACACCTTC.

This clonotype was found many times. The chain carries TRBV12-3 or TRBV12-4 and TRBJ2-3; TRBD2 matches at 8 bases. The CDR3 consists of 15 residues. Trimming took 5 bases from V and 6 from J; bases not matched to a gene: 10. Here the CDR3 DNA reads TGTGCCAGCAGTCCCAGGCGGGGCGGGAGGGATACGCAGTATTTT. Its protein product is CASSPRRGGRDTQYF.

The chain employs TRBV11-2 and TRBJ1-4; a weak D match, TRBD1 (5 bases). CDR1 is SGHAT and CDR2 is FQNNGV in the germline V gene. There are 15 residues in the CDR3. V was pared by 0 bases and J by 7 bases, with 12 bases between. The CDR3 reads CASSLDPGRFEKLFF. The CDR3 nucleotides read TGTGCCAGCAGCTTAGATCCAGGGAGGTTTGAAAAACTGTTTTTT.

The V and J genes are TRBV6-1 and TRBJ1-5, with unresolved D. CDR3 size: 13 residues. Germline V gene data show CDR1 as MNHNS and CDR2 as SASEGT. Trimming took 5 bases from V and 5 from J, leaving 10 bases between them. The CDR3 bases are TGTGCCAGCAGTCTGGGATCGTATCAGCCCCAGCATTTT. This translates into CASSLGSYQPQHF.

This clonotype was counted ten times or more. The V and J genes are TRBV5-1 and TRBJ1-1; TRBD1 might be the D (5 bases). Per the germline V gene, CDR1 is SGHRS and CDR2 is YFSETQ. The CDR3 totals 14 residues. Trimming removed 4 bases at V and 0 bases at J, with 10 bases between. CDR3 amino acids: CASSPLGLNTEAFF. DNA for the CDR3: TGCGCCAGCAGCCCCCTGGGACTGAACACTGAAGCTTTCTTT.

This chain links TRBV5-4 with TRBJ2-2; D gene unclear. This CDR3 has 13 amino acids. The germline V and J ends were trimmed by 4 bases and 4 bases, with 8 bases remaining between them. Germline assignment: CDR1 SGHNT and CDR2 YYREEE (reference sequence). The CDR3 sequence is CASSQWTTGELFF. In DNA, the CDR3 is TGTGCCAGCAGCCAATGGACCACCGGGGAGCTGTTTTTT.